Here is one T cell receptor (beta chain) with its context. The sample's time point: persistent/refractory GD, antithyroid drugs over 5 years with positive TRAb. PBMCs were the source of the RNA used for TCR sequencing. The sample is drawn from a study of regulatory T cells in long-lasting Graves disease. For TCR beta, libraries came from iRepertoire HTBI primers and Arm-PCR of CDR3 regions. TCRdb used MiXCR to reprocess the multiplex PCR reads, holding one entry per CDR3 protein. The sample records a few hundred thousand distinct CDR3 sequences, 21% being singletons. The CDR3 runs to 15 residues. V lost 4 bases, J lost 4 bases, and 6 bases stayed unmatched. In germline, CDR1 is SGHDT, CDR2 YYEEEE.

This receptor was taken from a female donor with Graves disease. The V gene is TRBV5-6, the J gene TRBJ1-2, with 11 nucleotides matching TRBD1. Material: peripheral blood mononuclear cells (PBMCs), obtained when the disease was refractory, from a patient treated with antithyroid drugs. For the CDR3, the DNA is TGTGCCAGCAGCCACCGGACAGGGGGCGTCTATGGCTACACCTTC. This translates into CASSHRTGGVYGYTF.